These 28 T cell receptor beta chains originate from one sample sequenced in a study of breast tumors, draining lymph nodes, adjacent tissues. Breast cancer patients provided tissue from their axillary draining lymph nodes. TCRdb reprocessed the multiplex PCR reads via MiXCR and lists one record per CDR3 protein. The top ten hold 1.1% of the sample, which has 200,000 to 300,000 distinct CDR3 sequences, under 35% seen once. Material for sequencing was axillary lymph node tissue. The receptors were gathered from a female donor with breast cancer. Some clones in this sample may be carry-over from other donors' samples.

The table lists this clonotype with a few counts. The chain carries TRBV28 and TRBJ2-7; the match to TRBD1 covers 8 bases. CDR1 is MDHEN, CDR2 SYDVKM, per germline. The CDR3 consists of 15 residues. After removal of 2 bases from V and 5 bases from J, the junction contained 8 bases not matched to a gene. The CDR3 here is CASSLGGQGADEQYF. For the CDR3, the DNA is TGTGCCAGCAGTTTAGGTGGACAGGGTGCGGACGAGCAGTACTTC.

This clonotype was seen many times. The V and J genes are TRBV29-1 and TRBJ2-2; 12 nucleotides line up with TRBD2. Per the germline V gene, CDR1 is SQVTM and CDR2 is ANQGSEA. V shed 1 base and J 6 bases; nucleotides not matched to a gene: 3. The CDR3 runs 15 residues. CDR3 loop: CSVEGLAGGPGELFF. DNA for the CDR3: TGCAGCGTTGAAGGTCTAGCGGGAGGGCCCGGGGAGCTGTTTTTT.

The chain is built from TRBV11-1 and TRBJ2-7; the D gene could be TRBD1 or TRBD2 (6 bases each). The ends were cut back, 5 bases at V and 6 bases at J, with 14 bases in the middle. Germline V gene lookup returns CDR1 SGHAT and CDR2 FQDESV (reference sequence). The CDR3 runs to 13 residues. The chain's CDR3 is CASSVVPGAEQYF. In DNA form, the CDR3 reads TGTGCCAGCAGCGTAGTTCCGGGGGCCGAGCAGTACTTC.

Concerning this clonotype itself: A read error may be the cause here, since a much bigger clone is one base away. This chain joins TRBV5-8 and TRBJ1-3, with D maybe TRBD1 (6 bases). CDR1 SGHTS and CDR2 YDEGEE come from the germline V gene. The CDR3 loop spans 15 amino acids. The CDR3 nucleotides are TGTGCCAGCAGCTTCAGGGGTGGGTCTGGAACCACCATATATTTT. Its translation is CASSFRGGSGTTIYF.

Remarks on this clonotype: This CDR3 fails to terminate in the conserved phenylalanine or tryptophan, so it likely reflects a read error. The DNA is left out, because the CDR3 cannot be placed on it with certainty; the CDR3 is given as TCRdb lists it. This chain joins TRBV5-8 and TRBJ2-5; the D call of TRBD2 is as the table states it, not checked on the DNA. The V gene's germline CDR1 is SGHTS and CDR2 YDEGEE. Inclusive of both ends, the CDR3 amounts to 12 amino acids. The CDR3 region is CASSWRYRPGTS.

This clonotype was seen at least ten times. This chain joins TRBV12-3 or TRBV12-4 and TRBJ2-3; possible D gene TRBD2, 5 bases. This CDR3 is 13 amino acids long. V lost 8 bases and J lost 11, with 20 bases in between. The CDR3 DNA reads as TGTGCCAGCCTTCTTACCCTACACGGAGGGCAGTATTTT. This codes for CASLLTLHGGQYF.

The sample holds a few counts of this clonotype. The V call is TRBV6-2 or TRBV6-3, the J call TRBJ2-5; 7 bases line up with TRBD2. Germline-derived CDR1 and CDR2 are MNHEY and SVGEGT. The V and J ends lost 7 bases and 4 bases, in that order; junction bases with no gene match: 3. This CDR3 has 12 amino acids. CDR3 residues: CASTRGSETQYF. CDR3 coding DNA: TGTGCCAGCACGCGGGGGTCAGAGACCCAGTACTTC.

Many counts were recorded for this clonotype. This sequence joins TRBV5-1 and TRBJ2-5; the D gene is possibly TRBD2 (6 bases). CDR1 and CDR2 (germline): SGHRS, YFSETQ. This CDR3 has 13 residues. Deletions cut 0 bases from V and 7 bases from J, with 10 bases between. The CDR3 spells CASSLGRVGTQYF. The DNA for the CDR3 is TGCGCCAGCAGCTTGGGGAGGGTCGGGACCCAGTACTTC. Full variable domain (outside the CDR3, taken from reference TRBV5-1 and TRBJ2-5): KAGVTQTPRYLIKTRGQQVTLSCSPISGHRSVSWYQQTPGQGLQFLFEYFSETQRNKGNFPGRFSGRQFSNSRSEMNVSTLELGDSALYLCASSLGRVGTQYFGPGTRLLVL.

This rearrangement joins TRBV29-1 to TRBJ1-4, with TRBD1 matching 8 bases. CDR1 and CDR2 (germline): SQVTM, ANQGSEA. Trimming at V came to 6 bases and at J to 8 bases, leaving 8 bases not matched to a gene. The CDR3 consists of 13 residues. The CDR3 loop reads CSVTGAQGEKLFF. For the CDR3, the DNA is TGCAGCGTGACAGGGGCGCAAGGAGAAAAACTGTTTTTT.

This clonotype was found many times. The CDR3 sequence is CASSLRQVTYNEQFF. CDR3 nucleotide sequence: TGCGCCAGCAGCTTACGACAGGTCACCTACAATGAGCAGTTCTTC. V and J are TRBV5-1 and TRBJ2-1, with a weak D call TRBD1 (6 bases). The V gene lost 2 bases and the J gene lost 2 bases, with 11 bases spanning the gap. Germline V lookup: CDR1 SGHRS, CDR2 YFSETQ. The CDR3 extends over 15 amino acids.

CDR3 bases: TGCAGTGCTAGAGAATTTCCTGGACAGGGCAACTCTGGGGCCAACGTCCTGACTTTC. Its protein is CSAREFPGQGNSGANVLTF. The chain recombines TRBV20-1 with TRBJ2-6; 8 positions agree with TRBD1. J gave up 0 bases and V 0 bases, and 10 bases lay outside the gene matches. In germline, CDR1 is DFQATT, CDR2 SNEGSKA (reference sequence). The CDR3 is 19 residues long.

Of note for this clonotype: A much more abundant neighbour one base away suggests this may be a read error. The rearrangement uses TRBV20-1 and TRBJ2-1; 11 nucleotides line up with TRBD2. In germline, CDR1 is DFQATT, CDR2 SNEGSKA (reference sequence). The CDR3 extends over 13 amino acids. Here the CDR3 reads CSAGLAGLNEQSF. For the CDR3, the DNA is TGCAGTGCCGGACTAGCGGGCTTAAATGAGCAGTCCTTC.

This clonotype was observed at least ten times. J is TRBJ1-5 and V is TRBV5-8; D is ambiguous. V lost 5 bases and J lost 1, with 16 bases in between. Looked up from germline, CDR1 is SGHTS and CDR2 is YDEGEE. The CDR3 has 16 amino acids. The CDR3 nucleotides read TGTGCCAGCAGACCCGCGTGGGTGGGAAGCAATCAGCCCCAGCATTTT. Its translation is CASRPAWVGSNQPQHF.

The CDR3 protein is CATSSFAGDTDTQYF. In DNA, the CDR3 is TGTGCCACCAGCAGCTTTGCCGGGGACACAGATACGCAGTATTTT. V usage is TRBV15 and J usage is TRBJ2-3; TRBD2 is a possible D gene (5 bases). V dropped 3 bases and J dropped 2 bases, with 12 bases sitting between them. Germline CDR1 is LNHNV and CDR2 is YYDKDF (reference sequence). The CDR3 loop spans 15 amino acids.

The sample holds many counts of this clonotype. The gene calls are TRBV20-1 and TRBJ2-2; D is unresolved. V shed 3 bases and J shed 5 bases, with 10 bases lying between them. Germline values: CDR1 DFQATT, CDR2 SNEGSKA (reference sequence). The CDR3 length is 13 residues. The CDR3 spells CSASTARTGELFF. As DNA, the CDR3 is TGCAGTGCTAGTACCGCCCGAACCGGGGAGCTGTTTTTT.

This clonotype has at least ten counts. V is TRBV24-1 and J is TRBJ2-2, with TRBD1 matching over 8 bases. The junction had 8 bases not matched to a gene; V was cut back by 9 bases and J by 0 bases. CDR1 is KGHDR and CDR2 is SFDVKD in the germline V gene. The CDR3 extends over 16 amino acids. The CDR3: CATGDRFGANTGELFF. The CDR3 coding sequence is TGTGCCACCGGGGACAGGTTTGGCGCGAACACCGGGGAGCTGTTTTTT.

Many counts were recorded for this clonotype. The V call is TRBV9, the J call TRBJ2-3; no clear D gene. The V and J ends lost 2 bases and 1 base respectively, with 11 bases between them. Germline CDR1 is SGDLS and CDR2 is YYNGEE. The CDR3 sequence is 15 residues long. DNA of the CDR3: TGTGCCAGCAGCGTTACCCTTTCCGGCACAGATACGCAGTATTTT. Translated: CASSVTLSGTDTQYF.

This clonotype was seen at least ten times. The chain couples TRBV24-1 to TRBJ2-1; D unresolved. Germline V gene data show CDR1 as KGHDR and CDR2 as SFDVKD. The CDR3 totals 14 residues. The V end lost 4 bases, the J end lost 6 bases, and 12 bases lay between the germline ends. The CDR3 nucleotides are TGTGCCACCAGTGACCCAGGACGCGTCAATGAGCAGTTCTTC. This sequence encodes CATSDPGRVNEQFF.

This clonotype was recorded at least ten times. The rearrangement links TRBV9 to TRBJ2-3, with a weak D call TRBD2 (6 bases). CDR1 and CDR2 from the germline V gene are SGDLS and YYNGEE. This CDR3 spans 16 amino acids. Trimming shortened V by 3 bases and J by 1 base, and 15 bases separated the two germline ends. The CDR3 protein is CASSATGGRGTDTQYF. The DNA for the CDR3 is TGTGCCAGCAGCGCTACCGGGGGTAGGGGCACAGATACGCAGTATTTT.

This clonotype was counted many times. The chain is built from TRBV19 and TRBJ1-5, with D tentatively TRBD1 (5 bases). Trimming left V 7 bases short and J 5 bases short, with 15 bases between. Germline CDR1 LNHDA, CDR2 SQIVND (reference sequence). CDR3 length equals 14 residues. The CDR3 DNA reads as TGTGCCAGTAACTTCCAGGGTAGTCATCAGCCCCAGCATTTT. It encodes CASNFQGSHQPQHF.

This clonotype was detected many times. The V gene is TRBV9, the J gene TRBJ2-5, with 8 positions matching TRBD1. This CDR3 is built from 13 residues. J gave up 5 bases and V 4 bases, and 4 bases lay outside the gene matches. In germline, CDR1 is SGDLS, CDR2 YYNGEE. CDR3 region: CASSQGARETQYF. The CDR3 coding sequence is TGTGCCAGCAGCCAGGGGGCGCGGGAGACCCAGTACTTC.

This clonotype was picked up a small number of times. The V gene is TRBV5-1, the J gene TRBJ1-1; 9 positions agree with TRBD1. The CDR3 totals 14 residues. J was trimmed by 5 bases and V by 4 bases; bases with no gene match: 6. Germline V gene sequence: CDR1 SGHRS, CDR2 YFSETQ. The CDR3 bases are TGCGCCAGCAGCACAGGGGGCGGCTGGACTGAAGCTTTCTTT. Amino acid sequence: CASSTGGGWTEAFF.

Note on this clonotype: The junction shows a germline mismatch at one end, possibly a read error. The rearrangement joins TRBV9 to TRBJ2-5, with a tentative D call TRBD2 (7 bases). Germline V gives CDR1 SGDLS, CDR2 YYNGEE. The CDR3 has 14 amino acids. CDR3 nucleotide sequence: TGTGCCAGCAGCCGCTCGGGGGGCCAAGAGACCCAGTCCTTC. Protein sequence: CASSRSGGQETQSF.

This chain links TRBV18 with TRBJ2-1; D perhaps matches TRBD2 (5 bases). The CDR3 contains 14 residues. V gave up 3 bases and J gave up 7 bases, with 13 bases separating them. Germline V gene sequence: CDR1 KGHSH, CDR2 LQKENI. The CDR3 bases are TGTGCCAGCTCACCTGGCCTAGCAGCGAATGAGCAGTTCTTC. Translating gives CASSPGLAANEQFF.

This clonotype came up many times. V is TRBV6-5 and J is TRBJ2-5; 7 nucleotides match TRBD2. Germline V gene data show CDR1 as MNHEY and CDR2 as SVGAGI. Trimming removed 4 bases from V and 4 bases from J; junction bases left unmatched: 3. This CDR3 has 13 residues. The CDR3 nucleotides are TGTGCCAGCAGTTGGCGGGGGTCAGAGACCCAGTACTTC. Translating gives CASSWRGSETQYF.

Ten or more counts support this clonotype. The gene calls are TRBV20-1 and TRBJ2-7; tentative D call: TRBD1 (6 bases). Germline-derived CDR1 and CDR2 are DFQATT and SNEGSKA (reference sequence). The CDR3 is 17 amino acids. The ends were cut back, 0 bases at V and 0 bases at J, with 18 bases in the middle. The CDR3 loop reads CSARDHLGGTYSYEQYF. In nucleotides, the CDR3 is TGCAGTGCTAGAGATCACCTAGGGGGAACTTACTCCTACGAGCAGTACTTC.

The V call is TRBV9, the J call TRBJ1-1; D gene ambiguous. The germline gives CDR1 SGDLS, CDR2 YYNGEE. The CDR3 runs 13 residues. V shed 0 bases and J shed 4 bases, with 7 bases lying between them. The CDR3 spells CASSVGGSTEAFF. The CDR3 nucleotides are TGTGCCAGCAGCGTAGGAGGGTCCACTGAAGCTTTCTTT.

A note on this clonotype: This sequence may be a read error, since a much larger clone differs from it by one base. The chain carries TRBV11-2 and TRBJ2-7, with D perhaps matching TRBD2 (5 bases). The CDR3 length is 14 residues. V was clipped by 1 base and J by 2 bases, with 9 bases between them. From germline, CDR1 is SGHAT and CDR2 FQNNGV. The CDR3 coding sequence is TGTGCCAGCAGCTTAGCTCCCGGGACCTACGAGCAGTACTTC. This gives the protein CASSLAPGTYEQYF.